This TCR beta chain appears in the sequencing data of a study of multiple sclerosis patients with progressive multifocal leukoencephalopathy. As for time point: before natalizumab initiation. In germline, CDR1 is SNHLY, CDR2 FYNNEI. There are 13 residues in the CDR3. Trimming stripped 5 bases from V and 7 bases from J, with 14 bases between. Libraries were prepared by immunoSEQ multiplex PCR; TCRdb keeps only in-frame clonotypes and omits some of them. There are 25,000 to 35,000 clones in the sample; around 90% occur only once, and approximately 1% lies in the top ten. This TCR derives from a human donor with multiple sclerosis. This chain uses TRBV2 with TRBJ1-2, with D tentatively TRBD1 (5 bases). The sample was PBMCs. CDR3 coding DNA: TGTGCCAGCAGTCCGGGACCGACGGGTGGCTACACCTTC. As protein: CASSPGPTGGYTF.